This note documents a single TCR beta chain sequence. These data belong to a study of technical replicates of blood from a few donors. From germline, CDR1 is SGHRS and CDR2 YFSETQ. The V end was cut by 1 base, the J end by 6 bases, with 12 bases between. The CDR3 loop spans 14 amino acids. The data were produced by immunoSEQ multiplex PCR, yet TCRdb's version contains in-frame clones alone and is incomplete. This repertoire shows about 56,000 clones, 80% to 95% found once; its top ten account for around 4.4%. Sequenced input: PBMCs. The receptor comes from a human donor in good health. Some clones in this sample may be carry-over from other donors' samples. The chain uses TRBV5-1 and TRBJ2-3; a weak D match, TRBD1 (5 bases). CDR3 protein: CASSLTPQGDTQYF. Here the CDR3 DNA reads TGCGCCAGCAGCTTGACCCCCCAGGGTGATACGCAGTATTTT.